This record looks at one TCR beta chain sequence and its context. The sort gate was single viable CD3+CD4+CD8-CD45RO+ cells for memory CD4+ T cells. CD4+ T cells were isolated by positive magnetic selection. Per the original data handling: Out-of-frame sequences were removed, leaving 2,204,828 distinct TCRbeta sequences. Repertoires were generated with immunoSEQ multiplex PCR, while TCRdb's copy carries only in-frame clones and drops some. V and J calls and clone size are as listed in that table; D and trimming were resolved from the DNA. The sample carries some 64,000 clones, 75% to 90% recorded once. These data originate in a study of memory CD4+ T cells and cytomegalovirus serostatus. The V gene end was trimmed by 5 bases and the J gene end by 5 bases; junction bases not matched to a gene: 8. This CDR3 comprises 14 residues. Germline CDR1 LNHNV, CDR2 YYDKDF (reference sequence).

The chain carries TRBV15 and TRBJ1-2; 7 bases agree with TRBD1. The TCR sequence derives from an adult in good health and CMV-seronegative. The sequencing input was memory CD4+ T cells from blood. The CDR3 reads CATSAQGSSYGYTF. CDR3 sequence (DNA): TGTGCCACCAGCGCACAGGGGTCTTCATATGGCTACACCTTC.